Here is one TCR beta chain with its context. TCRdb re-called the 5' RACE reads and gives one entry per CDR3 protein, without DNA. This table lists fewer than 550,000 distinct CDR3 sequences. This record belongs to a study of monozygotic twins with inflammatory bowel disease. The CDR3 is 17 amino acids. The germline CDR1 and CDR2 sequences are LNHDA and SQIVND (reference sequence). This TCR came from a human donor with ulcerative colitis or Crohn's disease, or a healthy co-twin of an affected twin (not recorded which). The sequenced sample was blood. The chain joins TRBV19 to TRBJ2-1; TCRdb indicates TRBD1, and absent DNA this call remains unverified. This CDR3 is CASRPFIGSAPYNEQFF.